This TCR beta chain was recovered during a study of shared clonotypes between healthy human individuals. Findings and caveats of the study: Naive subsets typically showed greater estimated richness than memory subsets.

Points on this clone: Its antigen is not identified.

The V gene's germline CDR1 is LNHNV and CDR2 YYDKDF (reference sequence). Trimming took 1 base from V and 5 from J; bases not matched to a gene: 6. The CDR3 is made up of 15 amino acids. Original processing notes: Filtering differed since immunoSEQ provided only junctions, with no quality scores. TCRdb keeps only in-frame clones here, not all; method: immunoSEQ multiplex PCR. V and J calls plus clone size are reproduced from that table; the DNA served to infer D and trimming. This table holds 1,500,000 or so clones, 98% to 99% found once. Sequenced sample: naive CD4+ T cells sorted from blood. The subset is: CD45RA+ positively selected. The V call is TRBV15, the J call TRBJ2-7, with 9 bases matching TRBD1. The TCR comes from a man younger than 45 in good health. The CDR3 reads CATSRGLRDRDEQYF. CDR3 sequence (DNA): TGTGCCACCAGCAGAGGTCTCCGGGACAGGGACGAGCAGTACTTC.